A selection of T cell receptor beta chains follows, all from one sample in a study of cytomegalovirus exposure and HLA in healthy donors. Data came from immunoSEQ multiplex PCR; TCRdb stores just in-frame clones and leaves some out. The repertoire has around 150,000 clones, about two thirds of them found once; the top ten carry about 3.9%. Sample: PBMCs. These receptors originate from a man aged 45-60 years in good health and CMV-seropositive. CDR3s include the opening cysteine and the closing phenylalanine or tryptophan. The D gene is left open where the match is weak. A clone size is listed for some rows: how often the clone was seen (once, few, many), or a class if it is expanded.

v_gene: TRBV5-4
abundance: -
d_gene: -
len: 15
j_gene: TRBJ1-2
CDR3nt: TGTGCCAGCAGCTTGGCCGAGAGGGGAGGGTATGGCTACACCTTC
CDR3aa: CASSLAERGGYGYTF

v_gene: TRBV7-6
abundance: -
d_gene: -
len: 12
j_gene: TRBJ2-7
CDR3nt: TGTGCCAGCAGCCAGGGTCGCGACGAGCAGTACTTC
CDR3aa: CASSQGRDEQYF

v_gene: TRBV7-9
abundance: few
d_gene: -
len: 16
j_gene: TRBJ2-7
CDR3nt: TGTGCCAGCAGCTTACGGGTTGCTGGGAGAAGATTCGAGCAGTACTTC
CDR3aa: CASSLRVAGRRFEQYF

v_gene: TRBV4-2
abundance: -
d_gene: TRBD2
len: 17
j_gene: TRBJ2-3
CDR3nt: TGTGCCAGCAGCCCTAACGGGGGCGGGGGGGCAAAAGATACGCAGTATTTT
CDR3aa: CASSPNGGGGAKDTQYF

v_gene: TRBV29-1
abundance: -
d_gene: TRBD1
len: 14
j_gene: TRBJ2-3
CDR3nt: TGCAGCGTTGACCCAGGGGGCTCAGCAGATACGCAGTATTTT
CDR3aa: CSVDPGGSADTQYF

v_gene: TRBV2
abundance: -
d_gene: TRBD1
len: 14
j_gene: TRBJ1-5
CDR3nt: TGTGCCAGCAGTGAAGCGGACAGGGTTCAGCCCCAGCATTTT
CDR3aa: CASSEADRVQPQHF

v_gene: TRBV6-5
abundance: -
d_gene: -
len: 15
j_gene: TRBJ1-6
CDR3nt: TGTGCCAGCAGTTACGGGCCTGGGGCTAATTCACCCCTCCACTTT
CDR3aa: CASSYGPGANSPLHF

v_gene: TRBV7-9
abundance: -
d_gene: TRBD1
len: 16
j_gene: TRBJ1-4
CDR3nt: TGTGCCAGCAGCTTAGACCGGGACAGGGCATGGGAAAAACTGTTTTTT
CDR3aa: CASSLDRDRAWEKLFF

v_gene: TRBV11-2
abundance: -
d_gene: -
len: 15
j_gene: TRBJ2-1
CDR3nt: TGTGCCAGCAGCTTAGGAGTGGGAGGAGGGAATGAGCAGTTCTTC
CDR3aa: CASSLGVGGGNEQFF

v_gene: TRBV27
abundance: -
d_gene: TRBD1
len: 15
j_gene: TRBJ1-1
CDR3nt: TGTGCCAGCAGTTTATTTCCCTCAGGGGGCGTTGAAGCTTTCTTT
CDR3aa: CASSLFPSGGVEAFF

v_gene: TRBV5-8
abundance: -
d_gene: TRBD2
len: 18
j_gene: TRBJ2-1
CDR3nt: TGTGCCAGCAGCAGACTAGCGGGGGGACACGGCTCCTACAATGAGCAGTTCTTC
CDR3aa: CASSRLAGGHGSYNEQFF

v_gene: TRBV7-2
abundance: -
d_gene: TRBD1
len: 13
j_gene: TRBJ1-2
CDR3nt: TGTGCCAGCAGCTCAGCCTGGGACAGAAGCTACACCTTC
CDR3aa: CASSSAWDRSYTF

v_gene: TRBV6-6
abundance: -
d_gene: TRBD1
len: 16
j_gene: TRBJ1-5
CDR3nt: TGTGCCAGCAGTATTACCGGGACAGGGGGGAATCAGCCCCAGCATTTT
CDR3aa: CASSITGTGGNQPQHF

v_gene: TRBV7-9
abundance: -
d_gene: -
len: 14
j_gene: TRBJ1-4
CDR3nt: TGTTCCAGCAGCTTCGGAGGGGCAGGAGAAAAACTGTTTTTT
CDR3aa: CSSSFGGAGEKLFF

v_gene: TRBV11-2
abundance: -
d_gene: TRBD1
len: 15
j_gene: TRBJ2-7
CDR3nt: TGTGCCAGCAGCTTAGATGGGACAGGGGACGGCGAGCAGTACTTC
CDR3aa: CASSLDGTGDGEQYF

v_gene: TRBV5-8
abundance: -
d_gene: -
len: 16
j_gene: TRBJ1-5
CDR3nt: TGTGCCAGCGGCTTAGGGGGGGACGGTGGCAATCAGCCCCAGCATTTT
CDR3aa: CASGLGGDGGNQPQHF

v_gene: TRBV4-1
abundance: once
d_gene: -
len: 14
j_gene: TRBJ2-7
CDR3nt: TGCGCCAGCAGCCAAGCAGCTAGCACCTACGAGCAGTACTTC
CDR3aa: CASSQAASTYEQYF

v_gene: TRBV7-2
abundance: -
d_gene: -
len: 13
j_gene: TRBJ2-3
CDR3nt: TGTGCCAGCAGCTTAGGGGGTCTAGCGTTTGAGTATTTT
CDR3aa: CASSLGGLAFEYF

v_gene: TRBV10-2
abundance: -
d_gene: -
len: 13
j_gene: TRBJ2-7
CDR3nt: TGCGCCAGCAGTGACAGGGGTCCCTACGAGCAGTACTTC
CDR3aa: CASSDRGPYEQYF

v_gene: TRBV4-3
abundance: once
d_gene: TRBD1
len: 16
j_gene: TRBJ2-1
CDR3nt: TGCGCCAGCAGCCAAGATCGACAGGGGGCCTACAATGAGCAGTTCTTC
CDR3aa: CASSQDRQGAYNEQFF

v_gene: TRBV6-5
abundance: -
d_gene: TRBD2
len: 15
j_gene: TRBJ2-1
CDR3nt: TGTGCCAGCAGTTTCGGACTAGCGGGAACGCTTGAGCAGTTCTTC
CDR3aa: CASSFGLAGTLEQFF

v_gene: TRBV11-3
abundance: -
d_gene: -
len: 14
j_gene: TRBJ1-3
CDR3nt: TGTGCCAGCAGCTTACTGCAGGGGACAAACACCATATATTTT
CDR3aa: CASSLLQGTNTIYF